The entry below describes one TCR beta chain. In its sample, this clonotype was seen many times. Its antigen is currently not known. Relative to the germline gene, one junction end is altered; a read error may explain this. A patient counted as having stable hyperthyroidism if there was no progression to ophthalmopathy within 18 months of follow-up. The hyperthyroidism patients were 18 to 65 years old and newly diagnosed, with a disease duration of less than 2 months. Anyone with other autoimmune diseases, uncontrolled infections, pregnancy or lactation was excluded from the study. Diagnosis was based on clinical symptoms, serum thyroxine, TRAb, thyroid ultrasound and orbital computed tomography. PBMCs were isolated from more than 9 ml of fresh peripheral blood by Ficoll-Paque density gradient centrifugation. Total RNA was extracted with Trizol reagent and quality-checked on an Agilent 2100 Bioanalyzer.

Taken from cysteine to phenylalanine, the CDR3 has 15 residues. CDR3 DNA is the only sequence kept; it has 45 bases, read in frame from the first base. The data derive from a study of Graves' ophthalmopathy and Graves' hyperthyroidism (dated by TCRdb to the late 2010s). Describing the broader study: Peripheral blood samples were taken at the time of initial diagnosis, before any treatment was given. To tell Graves' ophthalmopathy apart from Graves' hyperthyroidism, and to predict which patients would progress to ophthalmopathy, the study relied on TCR beta repertoire signatures. In total, around 140 blood samples were TCR-sequenced: around 42 ophthalmopathy, some 75 hyperthyroidism and roughly 17 hyperthyroidism-to-ophthalmopathy patients. To explore V-J signatures distinguishing ophthalmopathy from hyperthyroidism, a discovery set of roughly 100 patients (roughly 45 ophthalmopathy, roughly 60 stable hyperthyroidism) was enrolled. For independent validation, a separate cohort was made up of about 18 hyperthyroidism patients plus 17 patients who later progressed from hyperthyroidism to ophthalmopathy. In about 6 hyperthyroidism patients, T-cell repertoires of thyroid tissue and blood were compared. After sampling, hyperthyroidism patients received methimazole starting at 30 mg daily, and ophthalmopathy patients received high-dose intravenous methylprednisolone. The research as a whole found: Most of the expanded thyroid clonotypes with a frequency above 0.001 were also detected in blood, and it was suggested that the thyroid immune response may be reflected by blood repertoires. In cross-validation, the 13-signature model distinguished ophthalmopathy from stable hyperthyroidism with 87.88% sensitivity and about 81% specificity, while in the test set the corresponding values were roughly 80% and 75%. In validation, the model predicted ophthalmopathy progression with less than 71% sensitivity and roughly 72% specificity; some 13 predicted patients were CT-confirmed with GO in a median of roughly 6.8 months. Sample size was not predetermined statistically, and investigators were not blinded to group allocation.

For repertoire sequencing, the TCR beta CDR3 regions were amplified from RNA transcripts. HTBI primers and the Qiagen OneStep RT-PCR kit were used in a first-round RT-PCR, which was followed by a second-round multiplex PCR, size selection and purification. Libraries were sequenced on an Illumina HiSeq2000 using paired-end 100 bp reads. The original pipeline was this. SOAPnuke was used for read processing, and reads with adapters, uncalled bases, a mean Phred below 15, or no exact constant-primer or identifier match were discarded. COPE v1.2.5 was used to merge high-quality paired reads. Unique nucleotide sequences were defined as clonotypes and aligned to IMGT TRB V, D and J references using MiTCR v1.1. Only V-J combinations with frequency above 0.0001 were analysed, covering more than 99% of repertoires. For each V-J combination, a TCR clonal expansion and chaos score was defined as the ratio of F50 clonal expansion to chaos observed in the TCRdist matrix. Features were reduced by Welch's t-statistics and random forest to over 10 V-J combinations, which fed a naive Bayes classifier. Thyroid-blood repertoire similarity was quantified with the Morisita-Horn index. TCRdb reprocessing: public reads trimmed at Q25 with fastp, clones called with MiXCR, in-frame beta chains kept. Every distinct CDR3 protein forms one entry, paired with its most common genes and DNA. The V and J calls, along with clone size, are taken from TCRdb and not from the paper's own processing. This sample gives 300,000 to 400,000 distinct CDR3 sequences in total; about 17% of them show up just once. The ten largest clonotypes hold about 2.4% of the sample.

The clonotype originates from an adult woman with stable Graves' hyperthyroidism. The rearranged chain carries TRBV12-3 or TRBV12-4 and TRBJ2-7; the D gene is not confidently resolved. Sequencing was carried out using peripheral blood. The DNA reads as follows: TGTGCCGGCAGTTTATCTCCGGGTACCTCCTACGAGCAGTACTTC. It codes for CAGSLSPGTSYEQYF.